The 32 T cell receptor beta chains presented below share a single source sample, sequenced in a study of T cells in Graves' hyperthyroidism and ophthalmopathy. There were TCR beta CDR3 regions amplified from RNA transcripts. RT-PCR in the first round (using the HTBI primer set) targeted the TCR CDR3. TCRdb itself ran the multiplex PCR reads through MiXCR, one entry per CDR3 protein. The table has 250,000 to 300,000 distinct CDR3 sequences, around 13% seen once. The material sequenced was blood. These receptor sequences come from a woman aged 40-49 years with Graves' hyperthyroidism.

Many counts were recorded for this clonotype. This chain links TRBV15 with TRBJ1-1, with 7 nucleotides matching TRBD1. The CDR3 is 16 residues long. Germline V gene lookup returns CDR1 LNHNV and CDR2 YYDKDF (reference sequence). J gave up 1 base and V 3 bases, and 8 bases lay outside the gene matches. For the CDR3, the DNA is TGTGCCACCAGCAGTGGGCAGACAGGGTCGAACACTGAAGCTTTCTTT. Protein product: CATSSGQTGSNTEAFF.

This clonotype has a count of ten or more. This chain connects TRBV7-2 to TRBJ2-1; TRBD2 is a possible D gene (6 bases). This CDR3 has 16 residues. Germline V CDR1 and CDR2: SGHTA, FQGNSA. With 1 base removed from V and 9 bases from J, the gap between germline ends came to 19 bases. CDR3: CASSLVGSVRGSEQFF. The CDR3 region has the DNA TGTGCCAGCAGCTTAGTAGGGTCCGTCCGGGGGAGTGAGCAGTTCTTC.

This clonotype was counted only a few times. The chain combines TRBV7-9 with TRBJ2-7; the match to TRBD2 covers 8 bases. J was trimmed by 0 bases and V by 6 bases; bases with no gene match: 4. The CDR3 is 14 amino acids. Germline CDR1 SEHNR, CDR2 FQNEAQ (reference sequence). The CDR3 reads CASRATSGSYEQYF. For the CDR3, the DNA is TGTGCCAGCAGGGCAACTAGCGGCTCCTACGAGCAGTACTTC.

This clonotype was detected many times. The V gene is TRBV14, the J gene TRBJ2-2; 10 bases match TRBD2. The CDR3 loop spans 16 amino acids. After removal of 6 bases from V and 2 bases from J, the junction contained 6 bases not matched to a gene. Germline V gene lookup returns CDR1 SGHDN and CDR2 FVKESK. CDR3 in amino acids: CASRQREGLNTGELFF. CDR3 in DNA: TGTGCCAGCAGACAGCGGGAGGGCCTAAACACCGGGGAGCTGTTTTTT. Looking up the rest from reference TRBV14 and TRBJ2-2 gives the full variable domain: EAGVTQFPSHSVIEKGQTVTLRCDPISGHDNLYWYRRVMGKEIKFLLHFVKESKQDESGMPNNRFLAERTGGTYSTLKVQPAELEDSGVYFCASRQREGLNTGELFFGEGSRLTVL.

This clonotype was seen ten or more times. The chain has TRBV7-2 and TRBJ2-3; 7 nucleotides align to TRBD1. V lost 8 bases to trimming and J lost 2 bases; unmatched junction nucleotides: 13. Per the germline V gene, CDR1 is SGHTA and CDR2 is FQGNSA. The CDR3 sequence is 16 residues long. The CDR3 DNA sequence: TGTGCCAGCCTCCGGGACAGCGGTCGAAACACAGATACGCAGTATTTT. This codes for CASLRDSGRNTDTQYF.

This clonotype was seen many times. The chain recombines TRBV20-1 with TRBJ2-7; possibly TRBD1 or TRBD2 for D (5 bases each). The V gene's germline CDR1 is DFQATT and CDR2 SNEGSKA (reference sequence). This CDR3 is built from 15 residues. V was cut by 0 bases and J by 2 bases, with 14 bases left in between. CDR3 nucleotides: TGCAGTGCTAGAGATTGGGGGTATGACACCTACGAGCAGTACTTC. This sequence encodes CSARDWGYDTYEQYF.

In its sample, this clonotype was seen many times. The chain carries TRBV28 and TRBJ2-5; D uncertain. The CDR3 runs to 12 residues. Germline CDR1 reads MDHEN; CDR2 reads SYDVKM. Trimming shortened V by 3 bases and J by 5 bases, and 7 bases separated the two germline ends. The CDR3 DNA reads TGTGCCAGCAGTTTGTTCGGGGAGACCCAGTACTTC. Translation: CASSLFGETQYF. Based on the CDR3 plus reference TRBV28 and TRBJ2-5, the full variable domain is DVKVTQSSRYLVKRTGEKVFLECVQDMDHENMFWYRQDPGLGLRLIYFSYDVKMKEKGDIPEGYSVSREKKERFSLILESASTNQTSMYLCASSLFGETQYFGPGTRLLVL.

This clonotype was seen ten or more times. The rearrangement links TRBV3-1 to TRBJ1-3; a possible D gene is TRBD1 (5 bases). Germline CDR1 LGHDT, CDR2 YNNKEL (reference sequence). Deletions cut 4 bases from V and 4 bases from J, with 14 bases between. The CDR3 covers 15 residues. CDR3 sequence reads: CASSPLWDGGNTIYF. DNA for the CDR3: TGTGCCAGCAGCCCGCTTTGGGACGGAGGAAACACCATATATTTT.

This clonotype was detected many times. J is TRBJ1-4 and V is TRBV15, with D perhaps matching TRBD1 (5 bases). With 4 bases removed from V and 3 bases from J, the gap between germline ends came to 9 bases. Germline CDR1 reads LNHNV; CDR2 reads YYDKDF (reference sequence). This CDR3 is built from 14 residues. CDR3 amino acids: CATSKGNSNEKLFF. CDR3 sequence (DNA): TGTGCCACCAGCAAGGGGAATTCTAATGAAAAACTGTTTTTT.

V is TRBV6-1 and J is TRBJ2-1; 8 nucleotides match TRBD1. CDR1 is MNHNS and CDR2 is SASEGT in the germline V gene. The CDR3 has 15 residues. V dropped 5 bases and J dropped 9; count of bases not matched to a gene: 12. The CDR3 region has the DNA TGTGCCAGCAGTATCCACCGGGACAGGAGCAGTGAGCAGTTCTTC. Translated, it gives CASSIHRDRSSEQFF.

The chain links TRBV6-5 to TRBJ1-4, with D unresolved. The CDR3 is 16 amino acids. V was shortened by 0 bases and J by 5 bases, with 13 bases between the two germline ends. Germline CDR1 MNHEY, CDR2 SVGAGI. CDR3 sequence: CASSYSLDAVNEKLFF. The CDR3 DNA reads TGTGCCAGCAGTTACTCGCTAGACGCGGTAAATGAAAAACTGTTTTTT.

This clonotype was found many times. This chain connects TRBV20-1 to TRBJ2-7; 12 bases line up with TRBD2. CDR3 length: 14 residues. Germline-derived CDR1 and CDR2 are DFQATT and SNEGSKA (reference sequence). The ends lost 2 bases at V and 6 bases at J; junction bases unmatched: 5. CDR3 coding DNA: TGCAGTGCTAGACCTTTACTAGCGGGGGGCGAGCAGTACTTC. Its protein product is CSARPLLAGGEQYF.

This clonotype was picked up a small number of times. The rearrangement links TRBV4-2 to TRBJ1-2; 7 bases line up with TRBD1. Trimming removed 11 bases from V and 10 bases from J; junction bases left unmatched: 16. Germline loops: CDR1 LGHNA, CDR2 YNFKEQ. The CDR3 runs 13 residues. The DNA for the CDR3 is TGTGCCGCCAAGAACAGGGGACCGGAAAACTACACCTTC. It yields the protein CAAKNRGPENYTF.

This clonotype has just a few counts. The rearrangement joins TRBV7-9 to TRBJ2-2; D not certain. The CDR3 is made up of 15 amino acids. Trimming took off 2 bases at V and 0 bases at J, with 7 bases between the two ends. Germline V gives CDR1 SEHNR, CDR2 FQNEAQ (reference sequence). The CDR3 region is CASSLRVANTGELFF. Written as DNA, the CDR3 is TGTGCCAGCAGCTTACGGGTGGCGAACACCGGGGAGCTGTTTTTT.

In this sample, this clonotype turned up many times. CDR3 bases: TGTGCCAGCAGCTTAGCCCCCGCCGGGGCTTTCTTT. Protein: CASSLAPAGAFF. The chain links TRBV7-2 to TRBJ1-1; D is uncertain. CDR3 length: 12 residues. Germline-derived CDR1 and CDR2 are SGHTA and FQGNSA. V dropped 0 bases and J dropped 11 bases, with 10 bases sitting between them.

This clonotype was recorded at least ten times. The chain joins TRBV12-3 or TRBV12-4 to TRBJ2-3; 8 bases match TRBD2. The junction had 6 bases not matched to a gene; V was cut back by 10 bases and J by 0 bases. The CDR3 is 14 residues long. The DNA for the CDR3 is TGTGCCACCAAGACTAGCGTTAGCACAGATACGCAGTATTTT. Residues: CATKTSVSTDTQYF.

This clonotype came up once. This may come from a read error, since a much larger clone is one base off. The chain employs TRBV3-1 and TRBJ2-1; D is possibly TRBD2 (7 bases). The CDR3 has 12 residues. CDR1 is LGHDT and CDR2 is YNNKEL in the germline V gene (reference sequence). The CDR3 reads CTSSQRGGEQFF. The CDR3, as DNA: TGTACCAGCAGCCAAAGGGGGGGAGAGCAGTTCTTC.

This clonotype has ten or more counts. V usage is TRBV7-2 and J usage is TRBJ1-4, with 10 bases fitting TRBD1. V dropped 0 bases and J dropped 8; count of bases not matched to a gene: 6. Germline CDR1 SGHTA, CDR2 FQGNSA. CDR3 length: 16 amino acids. This CDR3 is CASSLALGQGNEKLFF. In DNA form, the CDR3 reads TGTGCCAGCAGCTTAGCGCTGGGACAGGGGAACGAAAAACTGTTTTTT.

This clonotype was found many times. V usage is TRBV25-1 and J usage is TRBJ2-5; no reliable D call. Per the germline V gene, CDR1 is MGHDK and CDR2 is SYGVNS. The CDR3 length is 15 residues. V lost 2 bases and J 5 bases, leaving 15 bases between the germline ends. Here the CDR3 reads CASSESYTARETQYF. The CDR3 DNA reads TGTGCCAGCAGTGAAAGTTACACTGCGCGGGAGACCCAGTACTTC.

There are many counts of this clonotype. CDR3 region: CASSLGQMNTEAFF. The CDR3 DNA is TGTGCCAGCAGCCTGGGACAAATGAACACTGAAGCTTTCTTT. The V call is TRBV12-3 or TRBV12-4, the J call TRBJ1-1, with D perhaps TRBD1 (6 bases). V lost 6 bases, J lost 0 bases, and 11 bases lay in between. CDR3 length: 14 amino acids.

This clonotype appeared many times. The chain combines TRBV6-6 with TRBJ1-5; no clear D. CDR3 size: 14 residues. Trimming removed 2 bases at V and 4 bases at J, with 9 bases between. Germline V lookup: CDR1 MNHNY, CDR2 SVGAGI (reference sequence). The CDR3 loop is CASSYEGRNQPQHF. The CDR3 bases are TGTGCCAGCAGTTACGAGGGCCGAAATCAGCCCCAGCATTTT.

This clonotype was seen many times. The chain combines TRBV29-1 with TRBJ2-3; D perhaps matches TRBD2 (5 bases). The V gene lost 0 bases and the J gene lost 7 bases, with 17 bases spanning the gap. This CDR3 contains 15 residues. Germline assignment: CDR1 SQVTM and CDR2 ANQGSEA. This CDR3 reads CSVEDPGLEVNTQYF. DNA of the CDR3: TGCAGCGTTGAAGATCCAGGACTGGAGGTGAATACGCAGTATTTT.

In this sample, this clonotype turned up a few times. The J gene is TRBJ2-1, the V gene TRBV4-2, with no clear D. The germline gives CDR1 LGHNA, CDR2 YNFKEQ. This CDR3 region has 13 residues. The V end lost 0 bases, the J end lost 9 bases, and 9 bases lay between the germline ends. CDR3 coding DNA: TGTGCCAGCAGCCAAGATAGTGTCTCTGAGCAGTTCTTC. Amino acid sequence: CASSQDSVSEQFF.

This clonotype has at least ten counts. The chain is built from TRBV20-1 and TRBJ2-4; TRBD2 agrees at 9 bases. Trimming cost V 1 base and J 2 bases; bases outside gene matches: 6. The CDR3 contains 16 residues. Germline V gene lookup returns CDR1 DFQATT and CDR2 SNEGSKA (reference sequence). CDR3 amino acids: CSARVASGISKNIQYF. The DNA of the CDR3 is TGCAGTGCTAGAGTGGCTAGCGGGATTTCCAAAAACATTCAGTACTTC.

On this clonotype: Mismatch with germline at one junction end may stem from a read error. This chain joins TRBV18 and TRBJ1-2; 8 bases are shared with TRBD1. Germline CDR1 is KGHSH and CDR2 is LQKENI. This CDR3 comprises 15 residues. The CDR3 loop is CASSSENRGVYRYTF. The CDR3 DNA follows: TGTGCCAGCTCATCGGAAAACAGGGGGGTCTATCGCTACACCTTC.

The sample holds many counts of this clonotype. V usage is TRBV4-2 and J usage is TRBJ2-7; TRBD2 is a possible D gene (5 bases). Germline CDR1 is LGHNA and CDR2 is YNFKEQ. The germline V and J ends were trimmed by 0 bases and 0 bases, with 9 bases remaining between them. The CDR3 loop spans 15 amino acids. The CDR3 reads CASSQDMGSSYEQYF. The DNA for the CDR3 is TGTGCCAGCAGCCAAGATATGGGGAGCTCCTACGAGCAGTACTTC.

This clonotype was picked up many times. The V gene is TRBV18, the J gene TRBJ2-7; the match to TRBD1 covers 8 bases. The CDR3 length is 13 residues. The V gene end was trimmed by 5 bases and the J gene end by 4 bases; junction bases not matched to a gene: 4. Germline V gene sequence: CDR1 KGHSH, CDR2 LQKENI. In DNA, the CDR3 is TGTGCCAGCTCAGGGACAGGAGTGTACGAGCAGTACTTC. Amino acid sequence: CASSGTGVYEQYF. The full variable domain, rest sourced from reference TRBV18 and TRBJ2-7, is NAGVMQNPRHLVRRRGQEARLRCSPMKGHSHVYWYRQLPEEGLKFMVYLQKENIIDESGMPKERFSAEFPKEGPSILRIQQVVRGDSAAYFCASSGTGVYEQYFGPGTRLTVT.

Ten or more counts support this clonotype. The chain links TRBV20-1 to TRBJ1-5; D possibly corresponds to TRBD1 (5 bases). CDR1 is DFQATT and CDR2 is SNEGSKA in the germline V gene (reference sequence). The CDR3 runs 13 residues. V gave up 3 bases and J gave up 4 bases, with 10 bases separating them. The CDR3 coding sequence is TGCAGTGCTAGTTCCGGGGGAAATCAGCCCCAGCATTTT. This encodes CSASSGGNQPQHF.

The V and J genes are TRBV5-4 and TRBJ1-3; TRBD1 matches at 7 bases. Per germline, CDR1 SGHNT and CDR2 YYREEE (reference sequence). V gave up 0 bases and J gave up 4 bases; unmatched junction bases: 1. The CDR3 spans 14 residues. The CDR3, as DNA: TGTGCCAGCAGCTTGGCAGGGGGGGGAAACACCATATATTTT. This translates into CASSLAGGGNTIYF.

This clonotype was counted at least ten times. The chain couples TRBV27 to TRBJ2-1; TRBD2 aligns across 9 bases. The V gene end was trimmed by 3 bases and the J gene end by 9 bases; junction bases not matched to a gene: 9. The CDR3 covers 15 residues. The V gene's germline CDR1 is MNHEY and CDR2 SMNVEV (reference sequence). The CDR3 region has the DNA TGTGCCAGCAGTTTTAGTGGGACTAGCTTAAGTGAGCAGTTCTTC. Translated: CASSFSGTSLSEQFF.

There are many counts of this clonotype. The chain links TRBV11-2 to TRBJ2-3, with a tentative D call TRBD2 (5 bases). The V end lost 0 bases, the J end lost 4 bases, and 11 bases lay between the germline ends. CDR1 and CDR2 from the germline V gene are SGHAT and FQNNGV. This CDR3 is built from 15 residues. CDR3 coding DNA: TGTGCCAGCAGCTTAGATGGGTTACTAGCAGATACGCAGTATTTT. Its translation is CASSLDGLLADTQYF.

This sequence joins TRBV7-9 and TRBJ2-2, with D possibly TRBD1 on 6 matching bases. V lost 3 bases to trimming and J lost 1 base, with 9 bases between them. Germline V lookup: CDR1 SEHNR, CDR2 FQNEAQ (reference sequence). This CDR3 is 15 amino acids long. CDR3 coding DNA: TGTGCCAGCAGCTTCTCGACAGGGAACACCGGGGAGCTGTTTTTT. Translation gives CASSFSTGNTGELFF. Full variable domain (rest looked up from reference TRBV7-9 and TRBJ2-2): DTGVSQNPRHKITKRGQNVTFRCDPISEHNRLYWYRQTLGQGPEFLTYFQNEAQLEKSRLLSDRFSAERPKGSFSTLEIQRTEQGDSAMYLCASSFSTGNTGELFFGEGSRLTVL.